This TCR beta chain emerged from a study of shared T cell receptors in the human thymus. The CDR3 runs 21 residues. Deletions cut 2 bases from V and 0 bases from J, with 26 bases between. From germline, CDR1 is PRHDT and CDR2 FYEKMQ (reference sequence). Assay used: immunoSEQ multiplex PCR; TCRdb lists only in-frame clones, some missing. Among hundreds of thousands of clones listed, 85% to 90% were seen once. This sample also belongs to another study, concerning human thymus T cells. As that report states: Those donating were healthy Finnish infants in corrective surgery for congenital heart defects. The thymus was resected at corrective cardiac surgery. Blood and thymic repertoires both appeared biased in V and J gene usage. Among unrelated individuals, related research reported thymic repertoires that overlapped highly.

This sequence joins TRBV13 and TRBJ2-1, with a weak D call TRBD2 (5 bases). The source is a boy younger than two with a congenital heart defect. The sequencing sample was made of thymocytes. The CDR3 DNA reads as TGTGCCAGCAGCTTAAAGCCTGGACGTTCGGCCGCACTAGACTCCTACAATGAGCAGTTCTTC. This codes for CASSLKPGRSAALDSYNEQFF.